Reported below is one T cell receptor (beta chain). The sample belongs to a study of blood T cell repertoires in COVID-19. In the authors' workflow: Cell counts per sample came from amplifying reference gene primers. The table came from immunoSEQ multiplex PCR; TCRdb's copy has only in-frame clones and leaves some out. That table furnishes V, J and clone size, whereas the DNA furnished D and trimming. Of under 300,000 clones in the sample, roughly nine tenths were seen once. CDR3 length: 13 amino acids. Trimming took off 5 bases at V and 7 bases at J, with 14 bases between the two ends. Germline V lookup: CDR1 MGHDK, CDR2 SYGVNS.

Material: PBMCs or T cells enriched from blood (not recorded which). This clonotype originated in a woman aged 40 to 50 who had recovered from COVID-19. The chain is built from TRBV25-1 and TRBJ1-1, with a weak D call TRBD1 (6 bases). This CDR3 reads CASSSEWTDEAFF. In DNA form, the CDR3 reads TGTGCCAGCAGTTCTGAATGGACAGATGAAGCTTTCTTT. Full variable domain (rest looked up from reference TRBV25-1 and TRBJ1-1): EADIYQTPRYLVIGTGKKITLECSQTMGHDKMYWYQQDPGMELHLIHYSYGVNSTEKGDLSSESTVSRIRTEHFPLTLESARPSHTSQYLCASSSEWTDEAFFGQGTRLTVV.